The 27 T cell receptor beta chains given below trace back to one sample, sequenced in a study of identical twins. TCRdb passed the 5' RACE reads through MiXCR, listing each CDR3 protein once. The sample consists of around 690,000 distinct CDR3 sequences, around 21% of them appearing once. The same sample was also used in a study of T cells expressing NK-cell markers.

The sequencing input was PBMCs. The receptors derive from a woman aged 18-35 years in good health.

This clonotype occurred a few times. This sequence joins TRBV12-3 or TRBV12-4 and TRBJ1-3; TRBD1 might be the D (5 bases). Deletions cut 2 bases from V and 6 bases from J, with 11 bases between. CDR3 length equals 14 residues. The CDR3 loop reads CASSLPGGVNTIYF. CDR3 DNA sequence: TGTGCCAGCAGTTTACCCGGAGGGGTAAACACCATATATTTT.

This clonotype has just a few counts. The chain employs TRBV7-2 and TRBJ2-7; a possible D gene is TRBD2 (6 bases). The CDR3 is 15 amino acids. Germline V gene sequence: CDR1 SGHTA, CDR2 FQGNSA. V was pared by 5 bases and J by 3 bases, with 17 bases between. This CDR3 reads CASSLSSGELYEQYF. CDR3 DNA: TGTGCCAGCAGCCTCTCGTCGGGGGAACTCTACGAGCAGTACTTC. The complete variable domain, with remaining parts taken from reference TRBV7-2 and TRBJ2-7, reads GAGVSQSPSNKVTEKGKDVELRCDPISGHTALYWYRQSLGQGLEFLIYFQGNSAPDKSGLPSDRFSAERTGGSVSTLTIQRTQQEDSAVYLCASSLSSGELYEQYFGPGTRLTVT.

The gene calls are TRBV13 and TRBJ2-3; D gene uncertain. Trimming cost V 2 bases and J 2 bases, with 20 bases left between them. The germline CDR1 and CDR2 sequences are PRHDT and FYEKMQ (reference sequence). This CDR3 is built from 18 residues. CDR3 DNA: TGTGCCAGCAGCTTATCAGTTGGGGTTTGGCCAAACACAGATACGCAGTATTTT. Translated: CASSLSVGVWPNTDTQYF.

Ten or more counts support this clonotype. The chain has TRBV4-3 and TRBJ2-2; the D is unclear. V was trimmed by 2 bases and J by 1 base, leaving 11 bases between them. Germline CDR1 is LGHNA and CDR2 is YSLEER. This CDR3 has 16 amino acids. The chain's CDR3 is CASSQSPQMNTGELFF. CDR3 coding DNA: TGCGCCAGCAGCCAATCCCCACAAATGAACACCGGGGAGCTGTTTTTT.

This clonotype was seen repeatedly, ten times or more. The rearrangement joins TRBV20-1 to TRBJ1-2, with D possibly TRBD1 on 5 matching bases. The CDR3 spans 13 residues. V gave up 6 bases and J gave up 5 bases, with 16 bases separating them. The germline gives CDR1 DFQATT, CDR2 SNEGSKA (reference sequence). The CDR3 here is CSASGGGIYGYTF. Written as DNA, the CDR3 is TGCAGTGCCTCCGGTGGGGGTATATATGGCTACACCTTC.

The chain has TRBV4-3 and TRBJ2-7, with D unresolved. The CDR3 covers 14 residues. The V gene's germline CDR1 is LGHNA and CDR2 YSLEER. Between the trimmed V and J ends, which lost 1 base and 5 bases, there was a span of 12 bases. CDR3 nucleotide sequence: TGCGCCAGCAGCCAAGGTTTAACGGTAGACGAGCAGTACTTC. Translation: CASSQGLTVDEQYF.

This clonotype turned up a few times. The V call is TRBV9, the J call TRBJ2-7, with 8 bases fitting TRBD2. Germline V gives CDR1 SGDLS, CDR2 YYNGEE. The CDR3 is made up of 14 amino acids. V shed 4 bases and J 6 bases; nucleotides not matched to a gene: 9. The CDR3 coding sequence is TGTGCCAGCAGCTCAACCGGGACTAGGGTCGAGCAGTACTTC. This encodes CASSSTGTRVEQYF.

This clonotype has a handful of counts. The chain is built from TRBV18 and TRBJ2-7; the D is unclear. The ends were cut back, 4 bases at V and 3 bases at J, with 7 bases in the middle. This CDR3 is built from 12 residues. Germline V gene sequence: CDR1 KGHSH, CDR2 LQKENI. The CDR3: CASSHGDYEQYF. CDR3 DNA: TGTGCCAGCTCACACGGCGACTACGAGCAGTACTTC. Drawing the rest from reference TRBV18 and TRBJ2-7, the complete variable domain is NAGVMQNPRHLVRRRGQEARLRCSPMKGHSHVYWYRQLPEEGLKFMVYLQKENIIDESGMPKERFSAEFPKEGPSILRIQQVVRGDSAAYFCASSHGDYEQYFGPGTRLTVT.

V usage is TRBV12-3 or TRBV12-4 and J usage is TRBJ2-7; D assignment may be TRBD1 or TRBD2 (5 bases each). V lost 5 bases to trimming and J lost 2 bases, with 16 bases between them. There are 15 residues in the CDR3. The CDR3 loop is CASSPIGTNTYEQYF. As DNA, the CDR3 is TGTGCCAGCAGTCCGATCGGGACCAATACCTACGAGCAGTACTTC.

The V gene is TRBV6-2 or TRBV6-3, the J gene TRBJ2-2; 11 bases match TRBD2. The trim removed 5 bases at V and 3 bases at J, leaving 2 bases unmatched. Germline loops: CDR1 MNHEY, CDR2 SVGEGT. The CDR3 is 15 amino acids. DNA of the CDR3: TGTGCCAGCAGTCTAGCGGGAGGTGACACCGGGGAGCTGTTTTTT. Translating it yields CASSLAGGDTGELFF.

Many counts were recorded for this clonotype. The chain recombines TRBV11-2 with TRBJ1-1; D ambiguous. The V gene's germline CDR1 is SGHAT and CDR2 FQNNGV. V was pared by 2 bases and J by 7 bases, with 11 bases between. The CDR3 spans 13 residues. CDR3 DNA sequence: TGTGCCAGCAGCTTATCGGGCCAGTTTGAAGCTTTCTTT. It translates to CASSLSGQFEAFF.

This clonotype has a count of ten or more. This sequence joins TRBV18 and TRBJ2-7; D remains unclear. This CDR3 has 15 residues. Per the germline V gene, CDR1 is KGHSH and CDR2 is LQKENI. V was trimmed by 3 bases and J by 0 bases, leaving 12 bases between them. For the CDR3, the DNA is TGTGCCAGCTCACCTGGTGGCAGCCTCTCCTACGAGCAGTACTTC. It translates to CASSPGGSLSYEQYF.

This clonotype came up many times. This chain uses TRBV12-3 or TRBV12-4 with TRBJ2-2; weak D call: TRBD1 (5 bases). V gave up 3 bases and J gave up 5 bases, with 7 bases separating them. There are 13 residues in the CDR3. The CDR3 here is CASSFQGTGELFF. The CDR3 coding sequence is TGTGCCAGCAGTTTTCAGGGTACCGGGGAGCTGTTTTTT.

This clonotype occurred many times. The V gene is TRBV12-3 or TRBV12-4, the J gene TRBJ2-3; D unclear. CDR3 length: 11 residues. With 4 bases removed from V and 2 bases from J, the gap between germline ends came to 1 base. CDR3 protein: CASSYTDTQYF. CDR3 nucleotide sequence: TGTGCCAGCAGTTACACAGATACGCAGTATTTT.

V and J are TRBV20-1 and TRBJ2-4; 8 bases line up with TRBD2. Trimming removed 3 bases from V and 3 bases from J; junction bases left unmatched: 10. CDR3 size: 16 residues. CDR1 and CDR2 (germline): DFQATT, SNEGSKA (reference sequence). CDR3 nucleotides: TGCAGTGCTAGTCCCGGGGGGGCAGGGTACAAAAACATTCAGTACTTC. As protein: CSASPGGAGYKNIQYF.

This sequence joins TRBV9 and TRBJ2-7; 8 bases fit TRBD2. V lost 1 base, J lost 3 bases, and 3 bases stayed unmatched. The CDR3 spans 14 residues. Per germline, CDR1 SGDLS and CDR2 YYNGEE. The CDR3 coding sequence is TGTGCCAGCAGCGTAACTAGCGGTAACTACGAGCAGTACTTC. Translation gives CASSVTSGNYEQYF.

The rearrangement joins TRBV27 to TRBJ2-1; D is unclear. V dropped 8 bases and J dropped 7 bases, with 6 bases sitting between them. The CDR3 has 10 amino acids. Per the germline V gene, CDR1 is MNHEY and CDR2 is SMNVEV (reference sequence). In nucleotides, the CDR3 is TGTGCCAGCGGTAGGAATGAGCAGTTCTTC. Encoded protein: CASGRNEQFF.

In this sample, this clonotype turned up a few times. The CDR3 DNA follows: TGTGCCAGCAGCCTTTCTAGCGGGAGAACCTACGAGCAGTACTTC. Encoded protein: CASSLSSGRTYEQYF. This chain joins TRBV5-5 and TRBJ2-7; 10 positions agree with TRBD2. This CDR3 has 15 residues. J was trimmed by 2 bases and V by 4 bases; bases with no gene match: 6. Germline V gene data show CDR1 as SGHKS and CDR2 as YYEKEE (reference sequence).

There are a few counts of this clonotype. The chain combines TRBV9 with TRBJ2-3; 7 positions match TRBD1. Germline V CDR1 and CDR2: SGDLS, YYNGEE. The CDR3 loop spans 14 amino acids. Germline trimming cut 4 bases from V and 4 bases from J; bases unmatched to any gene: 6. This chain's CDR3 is CASSTRQGPDTQYF. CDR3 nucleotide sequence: TGTGCCAGCAGCACCCGACAGGGCCCAGATACGCAGTATTTT.

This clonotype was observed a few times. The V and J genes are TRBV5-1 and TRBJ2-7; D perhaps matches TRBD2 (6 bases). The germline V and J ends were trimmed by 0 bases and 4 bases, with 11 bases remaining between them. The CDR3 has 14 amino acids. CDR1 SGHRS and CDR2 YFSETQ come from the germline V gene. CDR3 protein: CASSLGGVGYEQYF. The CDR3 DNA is TGCGCCAGCAGCTTGGGGGGGGTCGGGTACGAGCAGTACTTC. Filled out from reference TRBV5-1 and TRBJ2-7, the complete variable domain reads KAGVTQTPRYLIKTRGQQVTLSCSPISGHRSVSWYQQTPGQGLQFLFEYFSETQRNKGNFPGRFSGRQFSNSRSEMNVSTLELGDSALYLCASSLGGVGYEQYFGPGTRLTVT.

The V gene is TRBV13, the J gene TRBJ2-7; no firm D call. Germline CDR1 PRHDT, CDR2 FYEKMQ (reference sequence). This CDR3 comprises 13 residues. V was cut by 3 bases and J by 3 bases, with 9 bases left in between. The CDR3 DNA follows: TGTGCCAGCAGCTTTGGGGTCATCTACGAGCAGTACTTC. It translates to CASSFGVIYEQYF.

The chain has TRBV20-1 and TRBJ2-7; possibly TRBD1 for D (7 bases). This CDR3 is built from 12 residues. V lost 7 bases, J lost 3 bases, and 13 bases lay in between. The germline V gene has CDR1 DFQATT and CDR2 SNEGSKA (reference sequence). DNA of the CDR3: TGCAGTGGGAGGGGACAGTTCTACGAGCAGTACTTC. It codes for CSGRGQFYEQYF.

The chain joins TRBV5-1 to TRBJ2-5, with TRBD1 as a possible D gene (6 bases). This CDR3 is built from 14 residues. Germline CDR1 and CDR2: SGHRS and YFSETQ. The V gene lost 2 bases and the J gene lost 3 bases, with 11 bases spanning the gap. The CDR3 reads CASSFQGSEETQYF. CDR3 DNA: TGCGCCAGCAGCTTTCAGGGGTCCGAAGAGACCCAGTACTTC.

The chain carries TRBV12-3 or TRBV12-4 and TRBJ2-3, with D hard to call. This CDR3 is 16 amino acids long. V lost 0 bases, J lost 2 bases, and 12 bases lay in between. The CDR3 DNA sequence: TGTGCCAGCAGTTTAGCGCGGAGTTTCGACACAGATACGCAGTATTTT. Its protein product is CASSLARSFDTDTQYF.

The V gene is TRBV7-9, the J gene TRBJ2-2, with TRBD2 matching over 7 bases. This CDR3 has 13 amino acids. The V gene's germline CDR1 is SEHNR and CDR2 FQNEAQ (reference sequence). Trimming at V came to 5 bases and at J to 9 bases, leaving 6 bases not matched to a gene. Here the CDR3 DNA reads TGTGCCAGCAGCCGAACTAGCGCATGGGAGCTGTTTTTT. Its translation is CASSRTSAWELFF.

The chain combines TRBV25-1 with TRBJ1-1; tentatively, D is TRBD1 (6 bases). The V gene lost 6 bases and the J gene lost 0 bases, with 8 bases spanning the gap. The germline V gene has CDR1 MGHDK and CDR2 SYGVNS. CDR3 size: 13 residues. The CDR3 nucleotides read TGTGCCAGCAGGGGACATATGAACACTGAAGCTTTCTTT. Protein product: CASRGHMNTEAFF.

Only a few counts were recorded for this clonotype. The DNA for the CDR3 is TGTGCCAGCAGTCGGCCCGGAAGAGGCGAGCAGTACTTC. It specifies CASSRPGRGEQYF. The J gene is TRBJ2-7, the V gene TRBV12-3 or TRBV12-4; D is uncertain. V was shortened by 5 bases and J by 6 bases, with 14 bases between the two germline ends. The CDR3 loop spans 13 amino acids.